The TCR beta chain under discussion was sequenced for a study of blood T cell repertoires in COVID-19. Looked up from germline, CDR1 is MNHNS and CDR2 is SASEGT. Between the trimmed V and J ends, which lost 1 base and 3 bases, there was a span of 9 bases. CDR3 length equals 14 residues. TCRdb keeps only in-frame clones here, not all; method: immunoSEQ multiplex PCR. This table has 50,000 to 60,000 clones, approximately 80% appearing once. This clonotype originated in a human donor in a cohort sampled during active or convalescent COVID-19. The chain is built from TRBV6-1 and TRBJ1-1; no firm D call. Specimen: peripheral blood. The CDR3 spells CASSEGGLDTEAFF. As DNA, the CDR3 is TGTGCCAGCAGTGAAGGAGGGTTGGACACTGAAGCTTTCTTT.